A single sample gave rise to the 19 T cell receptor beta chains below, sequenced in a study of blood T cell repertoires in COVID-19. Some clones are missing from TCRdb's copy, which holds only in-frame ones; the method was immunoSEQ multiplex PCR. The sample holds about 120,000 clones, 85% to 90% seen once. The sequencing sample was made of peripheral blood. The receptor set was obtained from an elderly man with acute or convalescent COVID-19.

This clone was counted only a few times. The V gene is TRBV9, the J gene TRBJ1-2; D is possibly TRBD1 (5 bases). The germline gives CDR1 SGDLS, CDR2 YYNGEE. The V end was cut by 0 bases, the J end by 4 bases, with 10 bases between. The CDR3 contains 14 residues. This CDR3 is CASSVADSFYGYTF. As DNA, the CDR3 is TGTGCCAGCAGCGTAGCCGACAGCTTCTATGGCTACACCTTC.

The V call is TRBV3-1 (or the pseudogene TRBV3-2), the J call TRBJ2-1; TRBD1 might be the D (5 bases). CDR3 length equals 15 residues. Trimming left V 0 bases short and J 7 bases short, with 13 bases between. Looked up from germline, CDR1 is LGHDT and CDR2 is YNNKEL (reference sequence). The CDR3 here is CASSQEGRAENEQFF. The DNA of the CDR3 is TGTGCCAGCAGCCAAGAGGGCAGGGCGGAAAATGAGCAGTTCTTC.

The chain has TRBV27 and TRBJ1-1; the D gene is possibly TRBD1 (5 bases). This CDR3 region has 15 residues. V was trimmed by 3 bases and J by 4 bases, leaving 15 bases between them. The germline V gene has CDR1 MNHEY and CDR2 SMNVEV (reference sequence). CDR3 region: CASSFDGASFTEAFF. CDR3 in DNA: TGTGCCAGCAGTTTTGATGGGGCGAGTTTCACTGAAGCTTTCTTT.

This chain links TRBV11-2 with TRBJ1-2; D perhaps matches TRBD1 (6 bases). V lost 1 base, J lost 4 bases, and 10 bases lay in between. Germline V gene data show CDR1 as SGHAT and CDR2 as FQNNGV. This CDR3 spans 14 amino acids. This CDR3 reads CASSLAGQGYGYTF. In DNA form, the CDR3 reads TGTGCCAGCAGCTTAGCGGGACAAGGCTATGGCTACACCTTC. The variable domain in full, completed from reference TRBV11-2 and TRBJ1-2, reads EAGVAQSPRYKIIEKRQSVAFWCNPISGHATLYWYQQILGQGPKLLIQFQNNGVVDDSQLPKDRFSAERLKGVDSTLKIQPAKLEDSAVYLCASSLAGQGYGYTFGSGTRLTVV.

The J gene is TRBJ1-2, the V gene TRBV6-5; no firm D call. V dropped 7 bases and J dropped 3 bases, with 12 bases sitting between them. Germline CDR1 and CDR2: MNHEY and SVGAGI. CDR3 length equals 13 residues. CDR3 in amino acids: CASTETSDYGYTF. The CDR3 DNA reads TGTGCCAGCACGGAGACCAGCGACTATGGCTACACCTTC.

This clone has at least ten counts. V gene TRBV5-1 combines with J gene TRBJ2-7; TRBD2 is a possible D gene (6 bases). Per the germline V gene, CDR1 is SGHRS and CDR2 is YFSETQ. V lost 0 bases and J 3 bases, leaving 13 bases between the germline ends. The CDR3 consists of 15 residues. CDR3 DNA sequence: TGCGCCAGCAGCTTGGCCGGCCTGGGGGGCTACGAGCAGTACTTC. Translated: CASSLAGLGGYEQYF.

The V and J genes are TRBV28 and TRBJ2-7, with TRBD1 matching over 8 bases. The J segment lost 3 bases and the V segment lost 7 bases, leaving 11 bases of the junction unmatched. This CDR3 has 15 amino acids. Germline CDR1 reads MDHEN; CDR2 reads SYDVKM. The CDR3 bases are TGTGCCAGCAACAAACCCGGGACAGGAGTCTACGAGCAGTACTTC. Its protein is CASNKPGTGVYEQYF.

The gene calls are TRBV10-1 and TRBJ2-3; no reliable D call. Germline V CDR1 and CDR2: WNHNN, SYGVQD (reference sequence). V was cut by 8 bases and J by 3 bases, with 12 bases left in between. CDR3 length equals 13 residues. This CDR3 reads CASSSGMTDTQYF. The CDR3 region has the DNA TGCGCCAGCTCATCAGGAATGACAGATACGCAGTATTTT.

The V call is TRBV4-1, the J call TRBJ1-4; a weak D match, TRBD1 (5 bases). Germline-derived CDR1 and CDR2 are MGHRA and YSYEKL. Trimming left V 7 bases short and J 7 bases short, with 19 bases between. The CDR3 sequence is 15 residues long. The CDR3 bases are TGCGCCAGCACTTACTTAGGGGTCGTGGGTGAAAAACTGTTTTTT. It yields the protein CASTYLGVVGEKLFF.

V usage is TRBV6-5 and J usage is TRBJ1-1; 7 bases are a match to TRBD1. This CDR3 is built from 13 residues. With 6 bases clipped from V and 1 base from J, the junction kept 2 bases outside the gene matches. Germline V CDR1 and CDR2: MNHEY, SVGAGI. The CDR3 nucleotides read TGTGCCAGCAGCCAGGGGGGGAACACTGAAGCTTTCTTT. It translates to CASSQGGNTEAFF.

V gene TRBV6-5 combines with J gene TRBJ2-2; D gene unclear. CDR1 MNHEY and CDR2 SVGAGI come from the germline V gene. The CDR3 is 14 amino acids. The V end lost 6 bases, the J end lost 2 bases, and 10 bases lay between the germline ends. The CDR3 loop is CASRPTINTGELFF. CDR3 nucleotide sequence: TGTGCCAGCAGGCCAACTATAAACACCGGGGAGCTGTTTTTT.

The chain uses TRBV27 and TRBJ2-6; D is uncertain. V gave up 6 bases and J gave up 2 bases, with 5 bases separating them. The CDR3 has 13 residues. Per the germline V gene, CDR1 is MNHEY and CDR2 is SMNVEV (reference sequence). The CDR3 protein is CASRGAGANVLTF. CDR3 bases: TGTGCCAGCAGGGGCGCTGGGGCCAACGTCCTGACTTTC.

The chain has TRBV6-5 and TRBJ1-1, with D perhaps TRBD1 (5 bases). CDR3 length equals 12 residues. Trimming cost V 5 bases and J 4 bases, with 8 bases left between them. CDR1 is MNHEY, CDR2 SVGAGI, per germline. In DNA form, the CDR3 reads TGTGCCAGCAGTCATACAGGCACTGAAGCTTTCTTT. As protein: CASSHTGTEAFF.

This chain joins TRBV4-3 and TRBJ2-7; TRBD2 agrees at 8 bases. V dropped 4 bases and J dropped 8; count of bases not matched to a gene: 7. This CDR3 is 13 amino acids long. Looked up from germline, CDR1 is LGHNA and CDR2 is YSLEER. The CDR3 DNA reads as TGCGCCAGCAGCCCAGGTAGCGGGAACAAGCAGTACTTC. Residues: CASSPGSGNKQYF.

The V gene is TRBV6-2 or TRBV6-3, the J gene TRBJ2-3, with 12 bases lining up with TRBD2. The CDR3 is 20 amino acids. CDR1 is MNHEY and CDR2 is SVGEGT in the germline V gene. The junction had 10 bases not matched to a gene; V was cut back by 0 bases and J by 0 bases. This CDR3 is CASSYSSGLAGWSSTDTQYF. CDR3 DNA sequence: TGTGCCAGCAGTTACTCGAGTGGACTAGCGGGATGGAGTAGCACAGATACGCAGTATTTT.

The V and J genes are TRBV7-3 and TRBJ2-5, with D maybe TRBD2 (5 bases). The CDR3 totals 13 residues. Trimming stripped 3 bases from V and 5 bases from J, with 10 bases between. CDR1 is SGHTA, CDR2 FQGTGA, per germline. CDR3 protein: CASSFGVDETQYF. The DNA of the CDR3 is TGTGCCAGCAGCTTCGGGGTCGACGAGACCCAGTACTTC. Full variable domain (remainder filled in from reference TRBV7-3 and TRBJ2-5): GAGVSQTPSNKVTEKGKYVELRCDPISGHTALYWYRQSLGQGPEFLIYFQGTGAADDSGLPNDRFFAVRPEGSVSTLKIQRTERGDSAVYLCASSFGVDETQYFGPGTRLLVL.

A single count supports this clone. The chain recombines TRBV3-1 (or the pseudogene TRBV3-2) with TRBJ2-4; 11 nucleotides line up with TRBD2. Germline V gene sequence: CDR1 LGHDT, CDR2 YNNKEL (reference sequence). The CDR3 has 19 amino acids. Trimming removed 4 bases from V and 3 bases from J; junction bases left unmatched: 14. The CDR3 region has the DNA TGTGCCAGCAGCCCACACTATAGCGGGGGGGCCTTGGGCAAAAACATTCAGTACTTC. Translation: CASSPHYSGGALGKNIQYF.

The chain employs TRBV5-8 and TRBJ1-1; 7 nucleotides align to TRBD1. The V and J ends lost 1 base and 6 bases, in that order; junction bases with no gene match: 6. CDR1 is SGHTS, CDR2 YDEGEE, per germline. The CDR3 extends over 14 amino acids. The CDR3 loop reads CASSLRGLGAEAFF. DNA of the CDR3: TGTGCCAGCAGCTTGAGGGGGCTAGGCGCTGAAGCTTTCTTT.

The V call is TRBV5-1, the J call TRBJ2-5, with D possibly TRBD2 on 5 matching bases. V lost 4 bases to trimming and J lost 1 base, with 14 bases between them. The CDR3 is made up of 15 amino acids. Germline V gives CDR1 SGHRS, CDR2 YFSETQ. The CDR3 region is CASSLTSRAQETQYF. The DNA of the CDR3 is TGCGCCAGCAGCCTGACCTCGAGGGCCCAAGAGACCCAGTACTTC. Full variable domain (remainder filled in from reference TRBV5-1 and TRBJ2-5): KAGVTQTPRYLIKTRGQQVTLSCSPISGHRSVSWYQQTPGQGLQFLFEYFSETQRNKGNFPGRFSGRQFSNSRSEMNVSTLELGDSALYLCASSLTSRAQETQYFGPGTRLLVL.